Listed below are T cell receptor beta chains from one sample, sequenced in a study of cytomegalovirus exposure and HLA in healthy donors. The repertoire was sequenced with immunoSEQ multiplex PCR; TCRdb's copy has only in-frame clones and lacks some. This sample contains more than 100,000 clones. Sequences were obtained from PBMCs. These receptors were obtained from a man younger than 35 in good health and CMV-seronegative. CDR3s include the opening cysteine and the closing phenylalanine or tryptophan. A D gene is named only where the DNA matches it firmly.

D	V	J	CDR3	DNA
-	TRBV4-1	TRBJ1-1	CASSHGGSGTNTEAFF	TGCGCCAGCAGCCACGGGGGGTCCGGCACGAACACTGAAGCTTTCTTT
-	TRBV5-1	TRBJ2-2	CASSFGAGRSTGELFF	TGCGCCAGCAGCTTTGGGGCAGGGAGGAGTACCGGGGAGCTGTTTTTT
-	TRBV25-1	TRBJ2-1	CASSERNEQFF	TGTGCCAGCAGTGAACGCAATGAGCAGTTCTTC
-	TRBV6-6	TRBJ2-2	CASSYSPYRGSGELFF	TGTGCCAGCAGTTACTCTCCATATAGGGGTAGCGGGGAGCTGTTTTTT
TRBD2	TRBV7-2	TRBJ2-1	CASSPRTSGGQGQFF	TGTGCCAGCAGCCCGCGGACTAGCGGGGGTCAGGGGCAGTTCTTC
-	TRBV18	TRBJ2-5	CASSPLGLPRGQETQYF	TGTGCCAGCTCACCACTGGGCCTGCCCCGGGGGCAAGAGACCCAGTACTTC
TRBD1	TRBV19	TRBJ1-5	CASRTGGGNQPQHF	TGTGCCAGTAGGACAGGGGGCGGGAATCAGCCCCAGCATTTT
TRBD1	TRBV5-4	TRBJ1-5	CASSFVGQGINQPQHF	TGTGCCAGCAGCTTCGTGGGACAGGGAATCAATCAGCCCCAGCATTTT
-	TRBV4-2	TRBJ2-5	CASSQERETQYF	TGTGCCAGCAGCCAAGAGAGAGAGACCCAGTACTTC
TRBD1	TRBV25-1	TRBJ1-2	CASSEGQGLSYGYTF	TGTGCCAGCAGTGAGGGACAGGGTCTAAGCTATGGCTACACCTTC
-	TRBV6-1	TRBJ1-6	CASSDRVGSPLHF	TGTGCCAGCAGTGACAGGGTTGGCTCACCCCTCCACTTT
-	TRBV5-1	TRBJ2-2	CASSLVGGPNTGELFF	TGCGCCAGCAGCTTGGTTGGCGGGCCGAACACCGGGGAGCTGTTTTTT
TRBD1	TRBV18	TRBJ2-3	CASSLGTGWSADTQYF	TGTGCCAGCTCACTCGGGACAGGATGGAGCGCAGATACGCAGTATTTT
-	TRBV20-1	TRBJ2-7	CSARSGYEQYF	TGCAGTGCTAGGTCCGGGTACGAGCAGTACTTC
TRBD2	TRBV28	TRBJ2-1	CASSLRGLGGNEQFF	TGTGCCAGCAGTTTAAGGGGACTAGGGGGGAATGAGCAGTTCTTC
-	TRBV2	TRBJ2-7	CASSEVTLLVYEQYF	TGTGCCAGCAGTGAAGTGACTCTTCTTGTATACGAGCAGTACTTC
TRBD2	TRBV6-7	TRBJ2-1	CASSYLWASGVYNEQFF	TGTGCCAGCAGTTACCTTTGGGCTAGCGGGGTCTACAATGAGCAGTTCTTC
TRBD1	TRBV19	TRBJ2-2	CASSTGQGNTGELFF	TGTGCCAGTAGTACAGGACAGGGGAACACCGGGGAGCTGTTTTTT